This entry is about one T cell receptor (beta chain). This entry is derived from a study of control samples from healthy donors and cancer patients. CDR3 size: 16 residues. V lost 6 bases to trimming and J lost 2 bases; unmatched junction nucleotides: 8. Germline CDR1 LGHDT, CDR2 YNNKEL (reference sequence). The method was immunoSEQ multiplex PCR; TCRdb's version includes in-frame clones alone and lacks a portion of them. Among about 59,000 clones listed, roughly 86% were seen once. The sequence came from an older woman with lung cancer. Sequencing was performed on PBMCs. The chain links TRBV3-1 (or the pseudogene TRBV3-2) to TRBJ2-5; TRBD1 matches at 11 bases. The CDR3 DNA is TGTGCCAGCAGTCCGCCGGGACAGGGGGAACAAGAGACCCAGTACTTC. It specifies CASSPPGQGEQETQYF.